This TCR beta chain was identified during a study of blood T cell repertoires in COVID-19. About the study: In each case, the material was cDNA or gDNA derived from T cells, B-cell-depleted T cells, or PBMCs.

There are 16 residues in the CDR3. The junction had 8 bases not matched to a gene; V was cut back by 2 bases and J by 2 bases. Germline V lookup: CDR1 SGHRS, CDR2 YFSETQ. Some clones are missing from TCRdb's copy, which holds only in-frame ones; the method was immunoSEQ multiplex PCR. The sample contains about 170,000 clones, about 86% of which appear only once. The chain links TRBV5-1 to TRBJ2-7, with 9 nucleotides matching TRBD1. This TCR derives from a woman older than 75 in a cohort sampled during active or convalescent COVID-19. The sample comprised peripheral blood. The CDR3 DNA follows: TGCGCCAGCAGCTTATCCGGGACAGGGACCACCTACGAGCAGTACTTC. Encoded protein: CASSLSGTGTTYEQYF.